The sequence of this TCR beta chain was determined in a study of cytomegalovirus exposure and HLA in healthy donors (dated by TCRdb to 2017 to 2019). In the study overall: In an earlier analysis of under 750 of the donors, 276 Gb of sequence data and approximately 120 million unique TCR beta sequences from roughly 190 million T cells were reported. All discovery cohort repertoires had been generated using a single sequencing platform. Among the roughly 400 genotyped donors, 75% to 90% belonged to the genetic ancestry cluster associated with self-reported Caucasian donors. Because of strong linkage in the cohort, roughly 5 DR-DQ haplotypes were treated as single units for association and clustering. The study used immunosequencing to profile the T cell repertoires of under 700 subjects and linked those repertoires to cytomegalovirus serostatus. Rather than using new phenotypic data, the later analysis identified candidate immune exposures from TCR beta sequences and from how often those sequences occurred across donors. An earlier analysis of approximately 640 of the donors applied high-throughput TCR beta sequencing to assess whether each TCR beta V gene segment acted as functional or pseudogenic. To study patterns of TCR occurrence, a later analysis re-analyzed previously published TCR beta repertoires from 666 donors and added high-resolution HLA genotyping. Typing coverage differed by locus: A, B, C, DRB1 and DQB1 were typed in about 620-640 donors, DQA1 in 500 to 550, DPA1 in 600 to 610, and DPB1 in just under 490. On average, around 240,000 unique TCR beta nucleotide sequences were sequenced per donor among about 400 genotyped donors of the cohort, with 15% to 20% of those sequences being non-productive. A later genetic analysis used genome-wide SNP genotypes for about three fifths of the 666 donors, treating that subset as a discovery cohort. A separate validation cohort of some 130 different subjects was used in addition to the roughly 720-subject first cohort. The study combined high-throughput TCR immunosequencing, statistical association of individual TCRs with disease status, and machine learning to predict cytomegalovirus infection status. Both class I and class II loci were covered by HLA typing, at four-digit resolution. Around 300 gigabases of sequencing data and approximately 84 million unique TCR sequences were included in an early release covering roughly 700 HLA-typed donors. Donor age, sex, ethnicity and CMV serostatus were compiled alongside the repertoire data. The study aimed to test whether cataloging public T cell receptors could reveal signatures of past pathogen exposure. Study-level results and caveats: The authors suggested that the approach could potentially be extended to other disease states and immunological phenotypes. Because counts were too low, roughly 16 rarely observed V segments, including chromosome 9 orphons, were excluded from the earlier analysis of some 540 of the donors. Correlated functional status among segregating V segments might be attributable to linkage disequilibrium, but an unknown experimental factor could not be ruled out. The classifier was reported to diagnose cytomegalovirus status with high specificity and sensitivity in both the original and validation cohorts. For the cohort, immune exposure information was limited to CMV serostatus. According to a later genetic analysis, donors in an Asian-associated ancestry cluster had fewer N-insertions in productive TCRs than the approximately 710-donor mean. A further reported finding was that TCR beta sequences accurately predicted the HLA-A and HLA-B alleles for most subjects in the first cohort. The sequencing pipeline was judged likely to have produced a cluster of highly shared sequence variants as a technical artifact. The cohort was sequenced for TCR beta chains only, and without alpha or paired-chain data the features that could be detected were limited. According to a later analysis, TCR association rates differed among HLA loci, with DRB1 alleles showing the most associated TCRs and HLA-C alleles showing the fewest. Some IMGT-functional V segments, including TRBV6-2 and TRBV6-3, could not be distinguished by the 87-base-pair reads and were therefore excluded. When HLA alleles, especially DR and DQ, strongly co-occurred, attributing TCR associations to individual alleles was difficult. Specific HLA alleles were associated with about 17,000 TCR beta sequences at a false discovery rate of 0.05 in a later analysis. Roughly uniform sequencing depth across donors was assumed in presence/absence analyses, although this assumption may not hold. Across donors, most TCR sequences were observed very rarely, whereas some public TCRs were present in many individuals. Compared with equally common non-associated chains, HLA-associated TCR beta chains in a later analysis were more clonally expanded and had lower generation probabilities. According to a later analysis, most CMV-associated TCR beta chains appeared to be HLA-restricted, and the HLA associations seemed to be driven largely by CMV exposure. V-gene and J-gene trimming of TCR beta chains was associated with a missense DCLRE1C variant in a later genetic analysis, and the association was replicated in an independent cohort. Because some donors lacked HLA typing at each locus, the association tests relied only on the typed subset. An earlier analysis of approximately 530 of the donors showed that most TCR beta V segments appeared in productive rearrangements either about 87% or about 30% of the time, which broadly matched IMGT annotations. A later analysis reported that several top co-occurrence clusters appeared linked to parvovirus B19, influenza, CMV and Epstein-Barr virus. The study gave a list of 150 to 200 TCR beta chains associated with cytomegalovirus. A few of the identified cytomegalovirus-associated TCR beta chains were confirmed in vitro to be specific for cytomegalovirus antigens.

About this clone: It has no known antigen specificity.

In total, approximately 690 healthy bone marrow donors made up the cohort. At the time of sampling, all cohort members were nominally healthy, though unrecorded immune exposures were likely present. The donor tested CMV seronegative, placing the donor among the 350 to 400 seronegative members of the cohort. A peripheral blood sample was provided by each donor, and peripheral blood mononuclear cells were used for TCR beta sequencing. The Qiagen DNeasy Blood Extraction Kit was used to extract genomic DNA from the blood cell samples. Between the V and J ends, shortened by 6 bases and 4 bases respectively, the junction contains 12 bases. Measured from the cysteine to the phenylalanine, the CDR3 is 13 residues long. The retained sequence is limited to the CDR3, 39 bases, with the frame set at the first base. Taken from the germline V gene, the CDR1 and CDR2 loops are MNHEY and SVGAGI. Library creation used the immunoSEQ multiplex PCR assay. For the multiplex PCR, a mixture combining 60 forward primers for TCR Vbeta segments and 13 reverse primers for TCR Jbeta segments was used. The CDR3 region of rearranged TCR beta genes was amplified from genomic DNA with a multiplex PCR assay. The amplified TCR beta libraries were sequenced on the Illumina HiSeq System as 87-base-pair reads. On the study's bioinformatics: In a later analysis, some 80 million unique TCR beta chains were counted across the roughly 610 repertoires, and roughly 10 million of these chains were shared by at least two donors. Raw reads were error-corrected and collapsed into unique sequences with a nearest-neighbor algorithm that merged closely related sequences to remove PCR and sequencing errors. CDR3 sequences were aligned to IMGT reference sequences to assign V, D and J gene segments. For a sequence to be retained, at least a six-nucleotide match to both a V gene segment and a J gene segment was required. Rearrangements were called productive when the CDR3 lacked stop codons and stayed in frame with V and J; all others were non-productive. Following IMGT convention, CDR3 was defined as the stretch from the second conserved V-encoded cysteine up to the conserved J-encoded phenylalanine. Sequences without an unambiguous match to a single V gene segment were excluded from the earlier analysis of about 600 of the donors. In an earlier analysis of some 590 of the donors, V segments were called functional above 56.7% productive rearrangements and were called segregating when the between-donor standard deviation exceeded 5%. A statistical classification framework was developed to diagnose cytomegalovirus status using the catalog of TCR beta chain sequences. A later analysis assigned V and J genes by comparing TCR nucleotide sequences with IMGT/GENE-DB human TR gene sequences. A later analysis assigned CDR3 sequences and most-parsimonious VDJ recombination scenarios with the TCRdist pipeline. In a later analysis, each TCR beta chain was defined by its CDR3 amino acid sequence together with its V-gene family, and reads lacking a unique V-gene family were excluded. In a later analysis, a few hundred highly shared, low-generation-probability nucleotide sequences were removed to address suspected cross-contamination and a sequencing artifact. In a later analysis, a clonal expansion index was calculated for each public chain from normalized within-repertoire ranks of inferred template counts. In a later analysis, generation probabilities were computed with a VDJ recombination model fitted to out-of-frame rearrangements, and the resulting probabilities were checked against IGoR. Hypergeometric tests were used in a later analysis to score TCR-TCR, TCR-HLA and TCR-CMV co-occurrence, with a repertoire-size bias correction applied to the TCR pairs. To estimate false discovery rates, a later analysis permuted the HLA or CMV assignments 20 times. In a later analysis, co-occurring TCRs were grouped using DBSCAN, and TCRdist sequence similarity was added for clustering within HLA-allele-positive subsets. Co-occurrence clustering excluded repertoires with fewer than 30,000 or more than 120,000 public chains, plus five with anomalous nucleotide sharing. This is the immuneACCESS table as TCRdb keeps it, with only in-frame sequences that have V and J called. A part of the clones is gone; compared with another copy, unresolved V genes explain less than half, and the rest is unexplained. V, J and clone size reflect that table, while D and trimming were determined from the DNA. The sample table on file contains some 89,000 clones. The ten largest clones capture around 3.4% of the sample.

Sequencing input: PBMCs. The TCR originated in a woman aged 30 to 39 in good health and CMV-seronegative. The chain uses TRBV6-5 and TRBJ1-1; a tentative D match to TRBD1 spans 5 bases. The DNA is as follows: TGTGCCAGCAGGATGGAAAGGGGCACTGAAGCTTTCTTT. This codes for CASRMERGTEAFF.